These 20 T cell receptor beta chains were all obtained from the same sample, sequenced in a study of blood T cell repertoires in COVID-19. Generated by immunoSEQ multiplex PCR, the TCRdb table keeps only in-frame clones and is missing some. The profile covers approximately 200,000 clones, with 80% to 85% appearing a single time and 10% to 15% taken by the ten largest. The sequenced sample was peripheral blood. The receptors derive from a woman aged 80 or over with COVID-19, enrolled during active disease.

The gene calls are TRBV15 and TRBJ1-6; no reliable D call. Trimming took off 0 bases at V and 0 bases at J, with 9 bases between the two ends. The CDR3 contains 17 residues. Germline CDR1 and CDR2: LNHNV and YYDKDF (reference sequence). The CDR3 loop is CATSRDPTSSYNSPLHF. CDR3 DNA: TGTGCCACCAGCAGAGACCCAACGAGCTCCTATAATTCACCCCTCCACTTT.

The V gene is TRBV7-9, the J gene TRBJ1-6, with 7 nucleotides matching TRBD1. The CDR3 totals 18 residues. Per the germline V gene, CDR1 is SEHNR and CDR2 is FQNEAQ (reference sequence). The V segment lost 0 bases and the J segment 9 bases; nucleotides outside the gene matches: 14. The CDR3 here is CASSLAYTTGFVISPLHF. CDR3 nucleotide sequence: TGTGCCAGCAGCTTAGCCTATACGACAGGGTTCGTAATTTCACCCCTCCACTTT.

The CDR3 DNA sequence: TGCGCCAGCAGCTTGCTGGCGGGAGGTCAACCCTACGAGCAGTACTTC. It yields the protein CASSLLAGGQPYEQYF. This chain uses TRBV5-1 with TRBJ2-7; 8 bases align to TRBD2. The germline CDR1 and CDR2 sequences are SGHRS and YFSETQ. This CDR3 has 16 amino acids. The junction had 8 bases not matched to a gene; V was cut back by 1 base and J by 2 bases.

This clone was counted a single time. J is TRBJ2-3 and V is TRBV19, with D perhaps TRBD2 (6 bases). CDR3 size: 14 residues. The V end was cut by 3 bases, the J end by 3 bases, with 10 bases between. CDR1 and CDR2 (germline): LNHDA, SQIVND (reference sequence). The chain's CDR3 is CASSIAAGTDTQYF. DNA of the CDR3: TGTGCCAGTAGTATTGCCGCGGGAACAGATACGCAGTATTTT.

The genes are TRBV7-2 and TRBJ1-2, with D possibly TRBD1 on 6 matching bases. The CDR3 sequence is 15 residues long. The V end was cut by 1 base, the J end by 8 bases, with 17 bases between. CDR1 is SGHTA, CDR2 FQGNSA, per germline. The CDR3 region is CASSLDPGHQTGYTF. DNA for the CDR3: TGTGCCAGCAGCTTAGACCCGGGACATCAGACGGGCTACACCTTC.

The chain employs TRBV15 and TRBJ2-1, with 14 positions matching TRBD2. Germline CDR1 LNHNV, CDR2 YYDKDF (reference sequence). J gave up 10 bases and V 3 bases, and 11 bases lay outside the gene matches. This CDR3 has 17 residues. The CDR3: CATSSYSGTSGGTEQFF. DNA of the CDR3: TGTGCCACCAGCAGCTATTCCGGGACTAGCGGGGGAACCGAGCAGTTCTTC.

J is TRBJ1-4 and V is TRBV10-3; 9 nucleotides line up with TRBD1. CDR1 and CDR2 from the germline V gene are ENHRY and SYGVKD. V dropped 2 bases and J dropped 10; count of bases not matched to a gene: 8. CDR3 size: 15 residues. Here the CDR3 DNA reads TGTGCCATCAGTGAGCCCGGGACAGGGAGGGGAAAACTGTTTTTT. Encoded protein: CAISEPGTGRGKLFF.

The chain joins TRBV4-1 to TRBJ2-1; 15 nucleotides match TRBD2. This CDR3 comprises 19 residues. V lost 3 bases and J lost 5; bases outside the gene matches: 11. Germline CDR1 MGHRA, CDR2 YSYEKL. CDR3 bases: TGCGCCAGCAGCCAGTGGGGACTAGCGGGGGGTCAACGGCACAATGAGCAGTTCTTC. Protein: CASSQWGLAGGQRHNEQFF.

The CDR3 reads CASSLLKGRGMNTEAFF. The CDR3 DNA follows: TGTGCCAGCAGTTTATTGAAGGGTAGGGGGATGAACACTGAAGCTTTCTTT. The V call is TRBV27, the J call TRBJ1-1; a possible D gene is TRBD1 (6 bases). The CDR3 length is 17 residues. V gave up 1 base and J gave up 0 bases, with 15 bases separating them. The germline V gene has CDR1 MNHEY and CDR2 SMNVEV (reference sequence).

This rearrangement joins TRBV29-1 to TRBJ1-1; 10 bases fit TRBD1. Trimming at V came to 7 bases and at J to 2 bases, leaving 4 bases not matched to a gene. The CDR3 length is 13 residues. CDR1 and CDR2 (germline): SQVTM, ANQGSEA. CDR3 in amino acids: CSAGTGENTEAFF. The DNA for the CDR3 is TGCAGCGCCGGGACAGGGGAAAACACTGAAGCTTTCTTT.

The rearrangement links TRBV19 to TRBJ2-5; TRBD2 matches at 7 bases. CDR1 is LNHDA and CDR2 is SQIVND in the germline V gene (reference sequence). Trimming at V came to 6 bases and at J to 3 bases, leaving 7 bases not matched to a gene. This CDR3 is built from 14 residues. CDR3 sequence (DNA): TGTGCCAGTAGGCGGGACTACCGAGAAGAGACCCAGTACTTC. It codes for CASRRDYREETQYF. Based on the CDR3 plus reference TRBV19 and TRBJ2-5, the full variable domain is DGGITQSPKYLFRKEGQNVTLSCEQNLNHDAMYWYRQDPGQGLRLIYYSQIVNDFQKGDIAEGYSVSREKKESFPLTVTSAQKNPTAFYLCASRRDYREETQYFGPGTRLLVL.

This clone has just one count. The rearrangement links TRBV24-1 to TRBJ2-1; 10 nucleotides match TRBD2. The V segment lost 2 bases and the J segment 9 bases; nucleotides outside the gene matches: 9. The CDR3 runs to 16 residues. The germline gives CDR1 KGHDR, CDR2 SFDVKD. The CDR3 loop is CATSDYHGTSETEQFF. In DNA form, the CDR3 reads TGTGCCACCAGTGATTACCACGGGACTAGCGAGACTGAGCAGTTCTTC.

The chain employs TRBV4-2 and TRBJ2-7; 12 bases match TRBD2. This CDR3 has 18 residues. Trimming cost V 2 bases and J 3 bases; bases outside gene matches: 11. In germline, CDR1 is LGHNA, CDR2 YNFKEQ. The CDR3 protein is CASSQRSSGGARFYEQYF. Here the CDR3 DNA reads TGTGCCAGCAGCCAACGCTCTAGCGGGGGGGCCAGGTTCTACGAGCAGTACTTC.

The chain joins TRBV19 to TRBJ2-7; D possibly corresponds to TRBD1 (5 bases). Germline loops: CDR1 LNHDA, CDR2 SQIVND (reference sequence). Trimming left V 0 bases short and J 2 bases short, with 11 bases between. The CDR3 is 15 amino acids. The CDR3 nucleotides read TGTGCCAGTAGTATAGAACACAGGTGGACCTACGAGCAGTACTTC. Its translation is CASSIEHRWTYEQYF.

This chain links TRBV4-2 with TRBJ2-3, with D hard to call. Germline-derived CDR1 and CDR2 are LGHNA and YNFKEQ. V was pared by 4 bases and J by 0 bases, with 11 bases between. The CDR3 has 15 residues. Here the CDR3 reads CASSPQVTSTDTQYF. In DNA, the CDR3 is TGTGCCAGCAGCCCCCAGGTAACTAGCACAGATACGCAGTATTTT.

This rearrangement joins TRBV12-5 to TRBJ2-1; D is possibly TRBD2 (6 bases). V lost 2 bases and J 6 bases, leaving 11 bases between the germline ends. CDR1 is LGHNT and CDR2 is FRNRAP in the germline V gene. This CDR3 has 14 amino acids. As DNA, the CDR3 is TGTGCTAGTGGTTTGAAGCCCGGGGGCAATGAGCAGTTCTTC. Amino acid sequence: CASGLKPGGNEQFF.

The CDR3 protein is CASSGGQGHTEAFF. CDR3 bases: TGCGCCAGCAGCGGCGGACAGGGACACACTGAAGCTTTCTTT. The gene calls are TRBV5-1 and TRBJ1-1; 8 positions agree with TRBD1. J lost 3 bases, V lost 4 bases, and 5 bases had no gene match. The CDR3 has 14 amino acids. The germline V gene encodes CDR1 SGHRS and CDR2 YFSETQ.

The rearrangement links TRBV6-1 to TRBJ1-2; no clear D. Germline CDR1 MNHNS, CDR2 SASEGT. The CDR3 extends over 14 amino acids. V was cut by 2 bases and J by 4 bases, with 11 bases left in between. The CDR3 DNA is TGTGCCAGCAGTGAATACGCACGGGGCTATGGCTACACCTTC. This codes for CASSEYARGYGYTF.

The chain couples TRBV28 to TRBJ1-1, with 8 bases identical to TRBD1. Germline loops: CDR1 MDHEN, CDR2 SYDVKM. V shed 3 bases and J 0 bases; nucleotides not matched to a gene: 6. This CDR3 contains 16 residues. This CDR3 reads CASSFPGQVMNTEAFF. For the CDR3, the DNA is TGTGCCAGCAGTTTTCCGGGACAGGTCATGAACACTGAAGCTTTCTTT.

This clone has a single count. The genes are TRBV27 and TRBJ2-1; the match to TRBD1 covers 9 bases. The germline CDR1 and CDR2 sequences are MNHEY and SMNVEV (reference sequence). This CDR3 is built from 16 residues. V was clipped by 2 bases and J by 9 bases; unmatched bases: 11. The CDR3 DNA reads TGTGCCAGCAGTTTAGGACCCCGACAGGGGGTGGCTGAGCAGTTCTTC. Its translation: CASSLGPRQGVAEQFF.